Presented here are 14 T cell receptor delta chains from one specimen sequenced in a study of Vδ1+ human thymocytes listed by TCRdb under 2018. Study-wide findings and limitations: Thymic TRG and TRD repertoires appeared highly polyclonal with Gaussian CDR3 length distributions, unlike oligoclonal peripheral blood repertoires.

Data came from an Illumina MiSeq. RNA was isolated using the RNeasy mini kit, and reverse transcription was performed with Superscript III. To generate the CDR3 amplicons, a multiplex PCR was run using pooled V-gene forward primers together with a constant-region reverse primer that carried Illumina adaptor overhangs. TCRdb called clones anew from the public reads via CATT; matching DNA rows were later pooled. This sample holds around 76,000 delta-chain clones; roughly a third were observed only once. The ten largest make up around 0.3% of the sample. Their antigens are not known. Sequenced material: Vdelta1+ gamma-delta thymocytes from the thymus. The meaning of the sample's cell subset or site label: FACS-sorted CD3+ TCRalphabeta- TCRVdelta1+ TCRVdelta2- thymocytes. These receptors all come from a boy less than two years old who had congenital heart surgery.

The V and J genes are TRDV1 and TRDJ1; D may be TRDD2 (6 bases). The V end was cut by 4 bases, the J end by 0 bases, with 24 bases between. There are 19 residues in the CDR3. Germline V gives CDR1 TSWWSYY, CDR2 QGS. CDR3 sequence (DNA): TGTGCTCTTGGGGGATCCTACTGTGGGCCCATTAGGTACACCGATAAACTCATCTTT. Its protein is CALGGSYCGPIRYTDKLIF.

V and J are TRDV1 and TRDJ1; TRDD3 aligns across 10 bases. Germline CDR1 TSWWSYY, CDR2 QGS. This CDR3 region has 20 residues. V shed 3 bases and J 2 bases; nucleotides not matched to a gene: 18. DNA for the CDR3: TGTGCTCTTGGGGAGGGACTTCCTACCGTACTGGGGGATCTTACCGATAAACTCATCTTT. Its translation: CALGEGLPTVLGDLTDKLIF.

V usage is TRDV1 and J usage is TRDJ1, with 8 bases aligning to TRDD3. The length of the CDR3 is 22 residues. CDR1 and CDR2 from the germline V gene are TSWWSYY and QGS. Trimming removed 5 bases from V and 0 bases from J; junction bases left unmatched: 26. DNA for the CDR3: TGTGCTCTTGGGACTCGAATCCCTACTCTAGGGATACGCTCGGGGTACACCGATAAACTCATCTTT. It encodes CALGTRIPTLGIRSGYTDKLIF.

This clone was recorded a few times. This chain uses TRDV1 with TRDJ1; TRDD3 is a possible D gene (6 bases). With 7 bases removed from V and 4 bases from J, the gap between germline ends came to 22 bases. Germline V CDR1 and CDR2: TSWWSYY, QGS. There are 16 residues in the CDR3. CDR3 residues: CALAIADTNFRDKLIF. The CDR3 DNA reads as TGTGCTCTTGCGATAGCGGATACCAACTTCCGCGATAAACTCATCTTT.

V gene TRDV1 combines with J gene TRDJ1, with 10 bases fitting TRDD3. This CDR3 region has 23 residues. Germline loops: CDR1 TSWWSYY, CDR2 QGS. The V and J ends lost 0 bases and 0 bases, in that order; junction bases with no gene match: 22. CDR3 residues: CALGELGQCDTGGLGSNTDKLIF. The CDR3 nucleotides are TGTGCTCTTGGGGAACTGGGGCAATGTGATACTGGGGGATTGGGCTCGAACACCGATAAACTCATCTTT.

This chain joins TRDV2 and TRDJ1; a weak D match, TRDD3 (6 bases). Trimming took 2 bases from V and 9 from J, leaving 18 bases between them. The CDR3 is 14 residues long. Germline CDR1 is GEAIGNYY and CDR2 is EKD. CDR3 in amino acids: CACDKDGGTGELIF. The CDR3 DNA reads TGTGCCTGTGACAAAGACGGGGGGACTGGAGAACTCATCTTT.

This chain joins TRDV1 and TRDJ1; D perhaps matches TRDD3 (10 bases). The CDR3 is 22 amino acids. The V end was cut by 4 bases, the J end by 3 bases, with 36 bases between. From germline, CDR1 is TSWWSYY and CDR2 QGS. CDR3 amino acids: CALGGPRRPSYRDWGIADKLIF. The CDR3 region has the DNA TGTGCTCTTGGGGGACCGAGAAGGCCTTCCTACCGGGACTGGGGGATTGCCGATAAACTCATCTTT.

On this clone: In the same sample, other DNA sequences code for this CDR3. The chain couples TRDV1 to TRDJ1; a possible D gene is TRDD3 (5 bases). The ends were cut back, 0 bases at V and 0 bases at J, with 32 bases in the middle. The CDR3 has 23 residues. Germline-derived CDR1 and CDR2 are TSWWSYY and QGS. This CDR3 is CALGELRGEYVVGSGADTDKLIF. DNA of the CDR3: TGTGCTCTTGGGGAACTTAGAGGCGAGTATGTAGTGGGATCCGGTGCGGACACCGATAAACTCATCTTT.

Only a few counts were recorded for this clone. The chain carries TRDV1 and TRDJ1, with D possibly TRDD2 on 5 matching bases. The CDR3 sequence is 18 residues long. The germline V gene has CDR1 TSWWSYY and CDR2 QGS. Between the trimmed V and J ends, which lost 3 bases and 0 bases, there was a span of 20 bases. DNA of the CDR3: TGTGCTCTTGGGGATCAGATGCAGCTTCCCCCGTACACCGATAAACTCATCTTT. This gives the protein CALGDQMQLPPYTDKLIF.

This clone occurred a few times. This chain connects TRDV1 to TRDJ1; D not resolved. Trimming removed 3 bases from V and 6 bases from J, with 20 bases in between. The V gene's germline CDR1 is TSWWSYY and CDR2 QGS. The CDR3 consists of 16 residues. CDR3 residues: CALGDPPRTMENKLIF. CDR3 DNA sequence: TGTGCTCTTGGGGACCCTCCTCGCACTATGGAGAATAAACTCATCTTT.

The chain links TRDV1 to TRDJ1; 7 bases agree with TRDD3. The germline CDR1 and CDR2 sequences are TSWWSYY and QGS. The length of the CDR3 is 25 residues. V was clipped by 2 bases and J by 2 bases; unmatched bases: 35. In nucleotides, the CDR3 is TGTGCTCTTGGGGAAATTGGCATGAGAGAGACTCCCCACCCCTGGGGGGCCTTGGAAACCGATAAACTCATCTTT. Translation gives CALGEIGMRETPHPWGALETDKLIF.

This clone was recorded a few times. The genes are TRDV1 and TRDJ1, with TRDD3 matching over 13 bases. The CDR3 is 22 amino acids. Germline V lookup: CDR1 TSWWSYY, CDR2 QGS. With V trimmed by 4 bases and J by 4 bases, 24 bases remained unmatched. The CDR3 loop is CALGAYRPGLLGDTPSCDKLIF. CDR3 nucleotide sequence: TGTGCTCTTGGGGCTTACCGTCCCGGCTTACTGGGGGATACGCCTTCCTGCGATAAACTCATCTTT.

The chain is built from TRDV1 and TRDJ1, with TRDD3 identical over 8 bases. With V trimmed by 2 bases and J by 3 bases, 32 bases remained unmatched. Germline lookup yields CDR1 TSWWSYY and CDR2 QGS. CDR3 length: 24 amino acids. The CDR3 region has the DNA TGTGCTCTTGGGGAAAGGCAGCCTTCCAAACTGGGGGTACGCCCCTTCTCCCTACCCGATAAACTCATCTTT. Its translation: CALGERQPSKLGVRPFSLPDKLIF.

A few counts support this clone. The rearrangement uses TRDV1 and TRDJ1; TRDD3 matches 8 bases. Germline trimming cut 1 base from V and 9 bases from J; bases unmatched to any gene: 28. CDR3 length equals 21 residues. CDR1 is TSWWSYY, CDR2 QGS, per germline. The CDR3 reads CALGEPFPIPGGGIYPSELIF. The CDR3 nucleotides are TGTGCTCTTGGGGAACCCTTCCCGATCCCTGGGGGAGGTATCTACCCCTCTGAACTCATCTTT.